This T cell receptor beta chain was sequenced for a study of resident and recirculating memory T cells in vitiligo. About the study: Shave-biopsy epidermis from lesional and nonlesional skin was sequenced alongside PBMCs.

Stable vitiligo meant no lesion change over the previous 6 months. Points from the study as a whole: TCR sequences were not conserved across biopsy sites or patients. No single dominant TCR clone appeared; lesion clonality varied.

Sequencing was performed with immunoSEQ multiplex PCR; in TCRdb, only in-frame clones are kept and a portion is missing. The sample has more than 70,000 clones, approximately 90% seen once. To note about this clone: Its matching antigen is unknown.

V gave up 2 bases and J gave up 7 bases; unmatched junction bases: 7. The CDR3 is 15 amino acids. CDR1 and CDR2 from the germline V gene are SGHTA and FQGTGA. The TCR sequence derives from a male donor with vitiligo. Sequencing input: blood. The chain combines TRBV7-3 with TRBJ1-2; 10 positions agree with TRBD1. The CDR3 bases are TGTGCCAGCAGCTTACAAGGACAGGGGGAAGGTGGCTACACCTTC. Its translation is CASSLQGQGEGGYTF. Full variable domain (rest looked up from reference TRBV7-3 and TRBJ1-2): GAGVSQTPSNKVTEKGKYVELRCDPISGHTALYWYRQSLGQGPEFLIYFQGTGAADDSGLPNDRFFAVRPEGSVSTLKIQRTERGDSAVYLCASSLQGQGEGGYTFGSGTRLTVV.